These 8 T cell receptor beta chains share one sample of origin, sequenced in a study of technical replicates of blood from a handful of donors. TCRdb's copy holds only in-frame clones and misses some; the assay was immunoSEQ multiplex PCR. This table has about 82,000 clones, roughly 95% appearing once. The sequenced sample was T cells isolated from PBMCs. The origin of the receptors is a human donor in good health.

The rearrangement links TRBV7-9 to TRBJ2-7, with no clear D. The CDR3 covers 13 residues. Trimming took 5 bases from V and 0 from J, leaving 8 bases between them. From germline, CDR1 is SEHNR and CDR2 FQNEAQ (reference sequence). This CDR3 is CASSTTNSYEQYF. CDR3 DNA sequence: TGTGCCAGCAGCACGACAAACTCCTACGAGCAGTACTTC.

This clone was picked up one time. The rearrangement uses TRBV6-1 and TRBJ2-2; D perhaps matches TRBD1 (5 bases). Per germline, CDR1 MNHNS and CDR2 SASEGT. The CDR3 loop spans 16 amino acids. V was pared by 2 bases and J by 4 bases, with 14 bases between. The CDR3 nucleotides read TGTGCCAGCAGTGAAAGGGGCAGGGTGACCACCGGGGAGCTGTTTTTT. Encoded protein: CASSERGRVTTGELFF.

The CDR3 loop is CASSQAEGDTEAFF. The CDR3 DNA is TGCGCCAGCAGCCAAGCTGAGGGGGACACTGAAGCTTTCTTT. The rearrangement links TRBV4-1 to TRBJ1-1; weak D call: TRBD1 (6 bases). This CDR3 has 14 residues. CDR1 and CDR2 (germline): MGHRA, YSYEKL. V shed 1 base and J shed 3 bases, with 9 bases lying between them.

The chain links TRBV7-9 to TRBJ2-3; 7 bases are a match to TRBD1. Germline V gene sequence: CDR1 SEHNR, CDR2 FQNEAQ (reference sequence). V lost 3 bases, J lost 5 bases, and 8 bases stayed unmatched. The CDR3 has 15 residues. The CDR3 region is CASSFYRDRIDTQYF. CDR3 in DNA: TGTGCCAGCAGCTTTTACCGGGACAGAATAGATACGCAGTATTTT.

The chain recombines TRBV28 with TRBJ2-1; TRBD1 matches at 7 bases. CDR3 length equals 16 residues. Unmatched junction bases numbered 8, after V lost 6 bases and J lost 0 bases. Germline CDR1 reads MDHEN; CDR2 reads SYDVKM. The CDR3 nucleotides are TGTGCCAGCAGCTCTGACCGGGACAGCTCCTACAATGAGCAGTTCTTC. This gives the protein CASSSDRDSSYNEQFF.

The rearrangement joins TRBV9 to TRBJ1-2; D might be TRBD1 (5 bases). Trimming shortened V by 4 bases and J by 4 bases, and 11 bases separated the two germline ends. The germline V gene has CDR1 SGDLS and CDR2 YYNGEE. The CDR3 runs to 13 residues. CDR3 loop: CASSRGNLYGYTF. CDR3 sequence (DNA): TGTGCCAGCAGCCGGGGGAATCTCTATGGCTACACCTTC.

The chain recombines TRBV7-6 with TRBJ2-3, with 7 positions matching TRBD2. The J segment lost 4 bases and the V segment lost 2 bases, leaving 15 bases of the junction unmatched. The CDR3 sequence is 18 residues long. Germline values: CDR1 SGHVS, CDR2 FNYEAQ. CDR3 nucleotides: TGTGCCAGCAGCTTATGGAGGGCGGGAGTGAAGGTTGCAGATACGCAGTATTTT. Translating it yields CASSLWRAGVKVADTQYF.

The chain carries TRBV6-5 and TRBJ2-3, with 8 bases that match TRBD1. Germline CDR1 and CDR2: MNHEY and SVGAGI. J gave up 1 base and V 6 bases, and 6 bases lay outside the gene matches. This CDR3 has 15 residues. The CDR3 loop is CASSLGTGGTDTQYF. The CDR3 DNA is TGTGCCAGCAGCCTCGGGACAGGTGGCACAGATACGCAGTATTTT.